The rows below give T cell receptor beta chains drawn from one sample of a study of read filtering for tumor transcriptome and immune sequencing. MiXCR, run by TCRdb on the reads, gives a single entry per CDR3 protein. The table includes approximately 45,000 distinct CDR3 sequences, roughly a fifth detected once. Sequencing used a population of CD138-negative cells sorted from bone marrow. Receptors were obtained from a donor aged 40 or older with multiple myeloma. The CDR3 runs from the conserved cysteine through the conserved F or W.

V gene	J gene	CDR3 protein
TRBV24-1	TRBJ2-2	CATSDRRGYSGELFF
TRBV20-1	TRBJ1-5	CSARGGLNQPQHF
TRBV7-2	TRBJ1-1	CASSWTGLNTEAFF
TRBV10-1	TRBJ1-1	CASSEKRASSEAFF
TRBV19	TRBJ1-5	CASSTPTFSNQPQHF
TRBV12-3/TRBV12-4	TRBJ2-5	CASSWTSGTQETQYF
TRBV5-1	TRBJ1-1	CASSLAGTGTTEAFF
TRBV3-1	TRBJ2-1	CASSEGQPYSYNEQFF
TRBV12-3/TRBV12-4	TRBJ1-1	CASSLKTGLTTEAFF
TRBV7-2	TRBJ1-3	CASSPAGHGNTIYF
TRBV7-9	TRBJ2-1	CASRGPLGRDRTFGPHEQFF
TRBV28	TRBJ1-4	CVAEGVSEKLFF
TRBV29-1	TRBJ1-1	CSVKRAGTLNTEAFF
TRBV20-1	TRBJ2-3	CSALTSSTDTQYF
TRBV6-2/TRBV6-3	TRBJ2-1	CASRPDYPYNEQFF
TRBV6-5	TRBJ2-5	CASSASGRGWETQYF
TRBV2	TRBJ2-3	CASSVRPAAVTDTQYF
TRBV14	TRBJ2-2	CAGSQEYAGELFF
TRBV5-4	TRBJ2-1	CASSRDSGNEQFF
TRBV30	TRBJ1-1	CAWSVRGAGAFF
TRBV12-5	TRBJ2-1	CASGKALRDEQFF
TRBV18	TRBJ2-7	CASSPDPYEQYF
TRBV29-1	TRBJ2-3	CSVELSTDTQYF
TRBV20-1	TRBJ2-1	CSAPPTGGGNEQFF
TRBV10-3	TRBJ2-1	CAIRPGQGGNEQFF
TRBV20-1	TRBJ2-6	CSAPRLAGAGANVLTF
TRBV15	TRBJ2-5	CATSRESRGETQYF
TRBV7-3	TRBJ1-1	CASSLLERTEAFF
TRBV15	TRBJ2-5	CATSSDQSGTQYF
TRBV28	TRBJ1-1	CASSWTGNTEAFF
TRBV20-1	TRBJ2-7	CSAMDGYEQYF
TRBV25-1	TRBJ2-1	CASRERESYNEQFF
TRBV2	TRBJ1-5	CASSEWAGDNQPQHF
TRBV5-1	TRBJ2-2	CASNQGSGELFF
TRBV29-1	TRBJ2-1	CSVETSGRATNEQFF
TRBV7-2	TRBJ2-7	CASSQRGSDSCEQYF
TRBV6-2/TRBV6-3	TRBJ2-1	CASSFPSRGGSDEQFF
TRBV24-1	TRBJ2-1	CATSPAGTSYNEQFF
TRBV12-3/TRBV12-4	TRBJ2-1	CASSLKGEQFF
TRBV20-1	TRBJ2-3	CSARVKWDTQYF
TRBV20-1	TRBJ2-7	CSARDGGFGYEQYF
TRBV27	TRBJ1-1	CASSLIFGNTEAFF
TRBV7-3	TRBJ2-1	CASSRGLLDEQFF
TRBV11-2	TRBJ2-1	CASSSSGPYNEQFF
TRBV6-6	TRBJ2-1	CASSYSVGHEQFF
TRBV2	TRBJ2-1	CASSLSRDNEQFF
TRBV20-1	TRBJ2-3	CSAIFFLAGVGDTQYF
TRBV7-2	TRBJ2-1	CASSLKDPTIYNEQFF
TRBV12-3/TRBV12-4	TRBJ2-3	CASSFSGGYRVADTQYF
TRBV10-3	TRBJ2-5	CAISDSIETQYF
TRBV7-2	TRBJ2-1	CASSFSGSGSYNEQFF
TRBV2	TRBJ2-2	CASSAPGLAVTGELFF
TRBV12-3/TRBV12-4	TRBJ2-7	CASSPLAGTYEQYF
TRBV7-2	TRBJ2-1	CASSLVGLASYNEQFF
TRBV2	TRBJ2-3	CASLRQGTTDTQYF
TRBV20-1	TRBJ2-1	CSARSGLAGRINEQFF
TRBV4-3	TRBJ1-1	CASSEGHKYTEAFF
TRBV3-1	TRBJ2-7	CASSHRQISYEQYF
TRBV6-1	TRBJ2-2	CASSELEDNGGELFF
TRBV2	TRBJ2-1	CASKETPGQGGNEQFF